This paragraph reports one T cell receptor beta chain. Data came from immunoSEQ multiplex PCR; TCRdb stores just in-frame clones and leaves some out. The repertoire holds about 210,000 clones, with 65% to 90% as singletons. This sample was taken from a study of blood T cell repertoires in COVID-19. The length of the CDR3 is 14 residues. After removal of 3 bases from V and 5 bases from J, the junction contained 2 bases not matched to a gene. Germline CDR1 and CDR2: SGHVS and FQNEAQ. V gene TRBV7-8 combines with J gene TRBJ1-4; 8 bases map to TRBD1. Sequences were obtained from peripheral blood. This receptor was obtained from an older woman with COVID-19, enrolled during active disease. The CDR3, as DNA: TGTGCCAGCAGCTTGAGGACAGGGAATGAAAAACTGTTTTTT. This codes for CASSLRTGNEKLFF.